This T cell receptor beta chain was identified in a study of T cells in Graves' hyperthyroidism and ophthalmopathy. Around 9.9 ml of fresh peripheral blood supplied the PBMCs. Concerning this clonotype itself: Given a much more abundant clone one base away, this may be a read error.

From germline, CDR1 is SGHAT and CDR2 FQNNGV. The V end lost 1 base, the J end lost 4 bases, and 10 bases lay between the germline ends. CDR3 size: 14 residues. Regions amplified from RNA transcripts were the TCR beta CDR3 regions. An initial round of RT-PCR targeting the TCR CDR3 relied on the HTBI primer set. TCRdb called the multiplex PCR reads again in MiXCR, with one record for every CDR3 protein. The sample contains fewer than 450,000 distinct CDR3 sequences, about 17% of which appear only once. This receptor was identified in a woman in her twenties or thirties with Graves' hyperthyroidism that later progressed to Graves' ophthalmopathy. Source material: blood. The chain is built from TRBV11-2 and TRBJ1-2; the D gene is possibly TRBD1 (6 bases). The CDR3 loop is CASSLGTEPYGYTF. Written as DNA, the CDR3 is TGTGCCAGCAGCTTAGGGACAGAGCCCTATGGCTACACCTTC.